This note documents a single T cell receptor beta chain sequence. What it binds is unknown. This record belongs to a study of cytomegalovirus exposure and HLA in healthy donors. Study-level background: In terms of ancestry, the Caucasian-associated cluster contained about four fifths of the approximately 430 genotyped donors. Study-level points and caveats: Segments of the TCR beta V type were, in most cases, productive about 90% or about 30% of the time in an earlier analysis. Rarity characterized most TCR sequences, yet some public TCRs appeared in many donors.

Germline loops: CDR1 MNHEY, CDR2 SMNVEV (reference sequence). The CDR3 length is 17 residues. Vbeta (60) and Jbeta (13) primers were used in the PCR. The table came from immunoSEQ multiplex PCR; TCRdb's copy has only in-frame clones and leaves some out. Of more than 95,000 clones listed, 65% were seen once; the top ten hold 8% to 9.5%. The rearrangement uses TRBV27 and TRBJ2-5, with TRBD2 matching 9 bases. The J call may be mistaken, given a closer DNA end match to TRBJ2-7. The specimen was PBMCs. This TCR was recovered from a middle-aged woman in good health and CMV-seropositive. CDR3 sequence: CASRPLGSGSGSYEQYF. DNA of the CDR3: TGTGCCAGCAGACCCTTGGGTAGCGGGAGCGGCTCCTACGAGCAGTACTTC.